This T cell receptor (beta chain) was recorded in a study of chemoradiotherapy in HPV16-positive cancers. Sequenced by immunoSEQ multiplex PCR; TCRdb stores in-frame clones only, minus some. The sample carries roughly 900 clones, 89% recorded once. A note on this clone: What it binds is unknown.

Overall study results and limits: For HPV16-positive patients, expanding HPV-responsive T cells associated with longer recurrence-free survival.

Germline CDR1 SGHRS, CDR2 YFSETQ. The V gene end was trimmed by 1 base and the J gene end by 0 bases; junction bases not matched to a gene: 4. The CDR3 consists of 18 residues. Sample: tumor tissue, taken from a patient who underwent chemoradiotherapy. This TCR was recovered from a human donor with HPV-associated anogenital cancer. The V and J genes are TRBV5-1 and TRBJ2-6, with TRBD2 matching over 10 bases. CDR3 protein: CASSLTTSGFSGANVLTF. CDR3 nucleotides: TGCGCCAGCAGCTTGACGACTAGCGGGTTCTCTGGGGCCAACGTCCTGACTTTC.